This TCR beta chain was sequenced for a study of CD8 T cells in Susac syndrome. RNA, at about 0.45 to 1 ug, was reverse transcribed with random hexamers. TCRdb reanalysed the immunoSEQ multiplex PCR reads using MiXCR and keeps one entry per CDR3 protein. The table has around 190,000 distinct CDR3 sequences, approximately 94% seen once; the top ten hold 0.12%. This CDR3 contains 17 residues. The germline V and J ends were trimmed by 2 bases and 1 base, with 15 bases remaining between them. Germline V gene data show CDR1 as SGHAT and CDR2 as FQNNGV. This TCR derives from a human donor with Susac syndrome. Sequenced input: CD4+ T cells from PBMCs. The chain has TRBV11-2 and TRBJ2-1; D gene uncertain. CDR3 residues: CASSLRFVGKSYNEQFF. CDR3 in DNA: TGTGCCAGCAGCTTAAGGTTTGTAGGGAAATCCTACAATGAGCAGTTCTTC.